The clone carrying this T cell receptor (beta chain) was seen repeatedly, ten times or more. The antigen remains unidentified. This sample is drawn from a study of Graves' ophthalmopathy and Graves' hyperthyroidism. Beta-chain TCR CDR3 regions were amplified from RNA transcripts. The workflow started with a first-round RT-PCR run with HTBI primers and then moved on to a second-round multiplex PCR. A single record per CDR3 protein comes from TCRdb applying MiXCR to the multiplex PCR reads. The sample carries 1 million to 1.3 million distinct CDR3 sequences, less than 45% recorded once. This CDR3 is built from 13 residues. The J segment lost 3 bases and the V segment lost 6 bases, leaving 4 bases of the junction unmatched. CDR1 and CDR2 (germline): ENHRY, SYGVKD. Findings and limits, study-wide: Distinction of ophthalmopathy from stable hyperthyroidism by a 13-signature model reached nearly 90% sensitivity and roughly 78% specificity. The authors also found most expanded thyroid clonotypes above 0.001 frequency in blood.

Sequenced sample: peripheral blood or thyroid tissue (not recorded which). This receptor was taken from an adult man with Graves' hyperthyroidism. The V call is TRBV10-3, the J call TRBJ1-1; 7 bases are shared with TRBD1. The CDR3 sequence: CAIRGTVDTEAFF. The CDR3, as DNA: TGTGCCATCAGAGGGACAGTAGACACTGAAGCTTTCTTT.